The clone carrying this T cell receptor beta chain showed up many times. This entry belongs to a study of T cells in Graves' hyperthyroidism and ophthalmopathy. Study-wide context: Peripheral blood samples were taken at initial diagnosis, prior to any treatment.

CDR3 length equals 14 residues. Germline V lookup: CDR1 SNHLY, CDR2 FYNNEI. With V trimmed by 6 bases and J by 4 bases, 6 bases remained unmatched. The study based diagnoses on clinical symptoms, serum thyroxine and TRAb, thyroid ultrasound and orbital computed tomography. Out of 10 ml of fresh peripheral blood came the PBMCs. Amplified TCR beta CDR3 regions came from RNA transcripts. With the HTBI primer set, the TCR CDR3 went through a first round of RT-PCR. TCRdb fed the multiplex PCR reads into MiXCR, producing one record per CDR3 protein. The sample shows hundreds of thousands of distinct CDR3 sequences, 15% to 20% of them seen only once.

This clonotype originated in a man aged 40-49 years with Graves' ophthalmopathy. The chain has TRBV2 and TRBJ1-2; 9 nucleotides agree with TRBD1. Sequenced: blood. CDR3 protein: CASRKTGGSYGYTF. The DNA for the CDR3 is TGTGCCAGCAGGAAGACAGGGGGAAGCTATGGCTACACCTTC.